What follows are 18 T cell receptor beta chains derived from one specimen sequenced in a study of response to subunit inactivated influenza vaccine (dated by TCRdb to the late 2010s). The method was RT-PCR. Reads for this sample came from an Illumina HiSeq 2500. Starting from the raw public reads, TCRdb applied fastp trimming at Q25, assembled clones with MiXCR and retained in-frame beta chains. When rows share a CDR3 protein, they turn into one entry using the most common DNA and genes. Counted in this sample were about 180,000 distinct CDR3 sequences; around 10% of them appeared once. Approximately 35% of the sample is in the top ten clones. The source material was CD8+ T cells sorted from PBMCs, sampled less than 25 months after vaccination. The receptors were sampled from a man aged 45 to 75 who received an inactivated influenza vaccine. Donor details come from another sample of the same person, matched by shared clones.

This clonotype came up a few times. The chain has TRBV12-3 or TRBV12-4 and TRBJ2-3, with D uncertain. This CDR3 is built from 13 residues. V was cut by 7 bases and J by 1 base, with 9 bases left in between. The CDR3 sequence: CASILTGTDTQYF. DNA of the CDR3: TGTGCCAGCATCCTTACAGGCACAGATACGCAGTATTTT.

There are a few counts of this clonotype. This rearrangement joins TRBV11-2 to TRBJ2-2; tentative D call: TRBD1 (6 bases). V lost 1 base to trimming and J lost 4 bases, with 22 bases between them. This CDR3 has 19 residues. Germline CDR1 and CDR2: SGHAT and FQNNGV. The CDR3 spells CASSLVLWVAGVSTGELFF. DNA of the CDR3: TGTGCCAGCAGCTTAGTTCTCTGGGTGGCAGGGGTTAGCACCGGGGAGCTGTTTTTT.

This clonotype appeared a single time. Germline is not matched at one junction end, which may reflect a read error. The chain couples TRBV11-3 to TRBJ2-1; D perhaps matches TRBD1 (6 bases). The CDR3 totals 13 residues. Germline values: CDR1 SGHNT, CDR2 YENEEA. CDR3 sequence: CASSRTEYNGQFF. The CDR3 DNA sequence: TGTGCCAGCAGTAGGACAGAATACAATGGGCAGTTCTTC.

The chain joins TRBV4-1 to TRBJ2-7; no definite D call. In germline, CDR1 is MGHRA, CDR2 YSYEKL. The CDR3 runs 14 residues. V was shortened by 1 base and J by 6 bases, with 13 bases between the two germline ends. In DNA, the CDR3 is TGCGCCAGCAGCCAAGTGCTAGGGCATTCCGAGCAGTACTTC. Translated: CASSQVLGHSEQYF.

This clonotype was seen a handful of times. This chain links TRBV20-1 with TRBJ1-2; 7 bases line up with TRBD1. Germline V gene sequence: CDR1 DFQATT, CDR2 SNEGSKA (reference sequence). Trimming removed 6 bases from V and 1 base from J; junction bases left unmatched: 8. The CDR3 consists of 14 residues. The CDR3 DNA follows: TGCAGTGCAAAGAGGAGGGGGCGTAACTATGGCTACACCTTC. Translating it yields CSAKRRGRNYGYTF.

Many counts were recorded for this clonotype. This rearrangement joins TRBV12-3 or TRBV12-4 to TRBJ2-1; a weak D match, TRBD2 (7 bases). V was clipped by 6 bases and J by 7 bases, with 22 bases between them. The CDR3 contains 16 residues. The CDR3 nucleotides read TGTGCCAGCAGCCTGGCCCAGGCGGGGGCTCGTAATGAGCAGTTCTTC. This codes for CASSLAQAGARNEQFF.

This clonotype was observed a handful of times. V usage is TRBV29-1 and J usage is TRBJ2-1; 7 bases map to TRBD1. The V and J ends lost 3 bases and 4 bases, in that order; junction bases with no gene match: 3. The CDR3 extends over 13 amino acids. The V gene's germline CDR1 is SQVTM and CDR2 ANQGSEA. The CDR3 here is CSVETGSYNEQFF. The CDR3 nucleotides read TGCAGCGTTGAGACAGGGAGTTACAATGAGCAGTTCTTC.

The chain carries TRBV7-9 and TRBJ1-2; D gene unclear. Germline V gives CDR1 SEHNR, CDR2 FQNEAQ (reference sequence). V was clipped by 0 bases and J by 7 bases, with 6 bases between them. CDR3 length: 12 residues. CDR3 sequence (DNA): TGTGCCAGCAGCTTAGCTGGGGTTGGCTACACCTTC. It is translated as CASSLAGVGYTF.

The table lists this clonotype with many counts. J is TRBJ2-2 and V is TRBV6-1; D tentatively fits TRBD1 or TRBD2 (6 bases each). Trimming removed 6 bases at V and 7 bases at J, with 18 bases between. From germline, CDR1 is MNHNS and CDR2 SASEGT. The CDR3 runs 15 residues. CDR3 coding DNA: TGTGCCAGCAGCACAATAACGGGGGCGGTCGGGGAGCTGTTTTTT. This translates into CASSTITGAVGELFF.

There are many counts of this clonotype. The chain combines TRBV27 with TRBJ2-7, with TRBD2 matching 9 bases. The CDR3 sequence is 15 residues long. In germline, CDR1 is MNHEY, CDR2 SMNVEV (reference sequence). The V segment lost 2 bases and the J segment 0 bases; nucleotides outside the gene matches: 2. The CDR3 region is CASSLGLAPSYEQYF. The CDR3 nucleotides read TGTGCCAGCAGTTTAGGACTAGCGCCCTCCTACGAGCAGTACTTC.

This clonotype was observed at least ten times. CDR3 nucleotide sequence: TGTGCCAGTAGTCCGGGACGAACCTACGAGCAGTACTTC. Protein sequence: CASSPGRTYEQYF. V usage is TRBV19 and J usage is TRBJ2-7; either TRBD1 or TRBD2 may supply D (5 bases each). Germline lookup yields CDR1 LNHDA and CDR2 SQIVND (reference sequence). Trimming cost V 5 bases and J 2 bases, with 10 bases left between them. The CDR3 has 13 amino acids.

The genes are TRBV12-3 or TRBV12-4 and TRBJ2-1; no clear D gene. The ends were cut back, 3 bases at V and 10 bases at J, with 13 bases in the middle. The CDR3 is 13 residues long. In nucleotides, the CDR3 is TGTGCCAGCAGTTTTAGGACCTCCTGGGAGCAGTTCTTC. This encodes CASSFRTSWEQFF.

Only a few counts were recorded for this clonotype. The V and J genes are TRBV5-1 and TRBJ2-1; 11 nucleotides line up with TRBD2. CDR3 length: 17 residues. V trimming: 4 bases; J trimming: 4 bases; junction bases outside the gene matches: 10. CDR1 is SGHRS and CDR2 is YFSETQ in the germline V gene. The CDR3 is CASSGIDSGGEYNEQFF. In DNA, the CDR3 is TGCGCCAGCAGCGGGATCGATAGCGGGGGGGAGTACAATGAGCAGTTCTTC.

This clonotype has a handful of counts. The V and J genes are TRBV6-2 or TRBV6-3 and TRBJ2-7, with D possibly being TRBD1 (5 bases). Trimming took 0 bases from V and 8 from J, leaving 14 bases between them. The V gene's germline CDR1 is MNHEY and CDR2 SVGEGT. This CDR3 has 14 amino acids. The CDR3 DNA reads TGTGCCAGCAGTTACTCATCGACAGATATTCAGCAGTACTTC. It yields the protein CASSYSSTDIQQYF.

The V call is TRBV12-3 or TRBV12-4, the J call TRBJ2-7; no firm D call. The CDR3 consists of 15 residues. Trimming left V 7 bases short and J 7 bases short, with 23 bases between. CDR3 nucleotides: TGTGCCAGCACCACTTTCCCCGGCAGCCCCAGGGAGCAGTACTTC. It is translated as CASTTFPGSPREQYF.

This clonotype was observed a few times. The J gene is TRBJ2-7, the V gene TRBV9, with D possibly TRBD2 on 5 matching bases. From germline, CDR1 is SGDLS and CDR2 YYNGEE. Trimming took 4 bases from V and 3 from J, leaving 17 bases between them. The CDR3 length is 15 residues. CDR3 nucleotide sequence: TGTGCCAGCAGCCCCTCCGACACGGGGATCTACGAGCAGTACTTC. Translated: CASSPSDTGIYEQYF.

In its sample, this clonotype was seen a few times. The rearrangement links TRBV5-1 to TRBJ2-5; no definite D call. From germline, CDR1 is SGHRS and CDR2 YFSETQ. Trimming cost V 0 bases and J 4 bases, with 13 bases left between them. CDR3 length: 15 amino acids. As DNA, the CDR3 is TGCGCCAGCAGCTTGGAGGGCAGGAAGGGAGAGACCCAGTACTTC. As protein: CASSLEGRKGETQYF.

The V and J genes are TRBV9 and TRBJ2-7; 7 positions agree with TRBD2. The V segment lost 3 bases and the J segment 2 bases; nucleotides outside the gene matches: 5. Per germline, CDR1 SGDLS and CDR2 YYNGEE. The CDR3 loop spans 14 amino acids. The CDR3 nucleotides read TGTGCCAGCAGCGCCGGGACTACTCCCTACGAGCAGTACTTC. This encodes CASSAGTTPYEQYF.